This passage covers 25 T cell receptor beta chains from one sample sequenced in a study of cytomegalovirus exposure and HLA in healthy donors. Repertoires were generated with immunoSEQ multiplex PCR, while TCRdb's copy carries only in-frame clones and drops some. The sample carries roughly 270,000 clones, roughly 90% recorded once. Input material: PBMCs. The receptors here all came from a woman aged 18-29 years in good health and CMV-seronegative.

The rearrangement links TRBV28 to TRBJ2-5; D gene ambiguous. Trimming removed 5 bases at V and 9 bases at J, with 19 bases between. The CDR3 length is 14 residues. Germline V gene sequence: CDR1 MDHEN, CDR2 SYDVKM. The DNA of the CDR3 is TGTGCCAGCAGTACGACGTCGGGTTCGTTGGCCCAGTACTTC. Protein product: CASSTTSGSLAQYF.

This clone appeared a single time. The V call is TRBV28, the J call TRBJ2-1; no reliable D call. V was shortened by 5 bases and J by 4 bases, with 21 bases between the two germline ends. The length of the CDR3 is 17 residues. Germline V gene sequence: CDR1 MDHEN, CDR2 SYDVKM. DNA for the CDR3: TGTGCCAGCAGTCAACCGAGACAAGCCACGAGATACAATGAGCAGTTCTTC. As protein: CASSQPRQATRYNEQFF. Combining the CDR3 with reference TRBV28 and TRBJ2-1 gives the whole variable domain DVKVTQSSRYLVKRTGEKVFLECVQDMDHENMFWYRQDPGLGLRLIYFSYDVKMKEKGDIPEGYSVSREKKERFSLILESASTNQTSMYLCASSQPRQATRYNEQFFGPGTRLTVL.

The CDR3 DNA reads as TGTGCCAGCAGTGAACCAGGGAAGAGCTCCTACGAGCAGTACTTC. It encodes CASSEPGKSSYEQYF. The V and J genes are TRBV25-1 and TRBJ2-7; TRBD1 might be the D (5 bases). The germline gives CDR1 MGHDK, CDR2 SYGVNS. CDR3 length equals 15 residues. Trimming left V 2 bases short and J 0 bases short, with 11 bases between.

The chain combines TRBV5-6 with TRBJ1-4, with a tentative D call TRBD1 (6 bases). CDR1 SGHDT and CDR2 YYEEEE come from the germline V gene. Trimming pared 4 bases from V and 5 bases from J, leaving 18 bases between. This CDR3 region has 16 residues. CDR3 sequence: CASSPTTGHQNEKLFF. The DNA for the CDR3 is TGTGCCAGCAGCCCGACAACGGGACATCAGAATGAAAAACTGTTTTTT.

V and J are TRBV18 and TRBJ2-1; TRBD2 aligns across 7 bases. This CDR3 has 13 residues. CDR1 and CDR2 (germline): KGHSH, LQKENI. J gave up 10 bases and V 6 bases, and 9 bases lay outside the gene matches. This CDR3 is CASSTGAGGEQFF. In nucleotides, the CDR3 is TGTGCCAGCTCGACCGGGGCCGGGGGGGAGCAGTTCTTC.

V gene TRBV28 combines with J gene TRBJ1-5; perhaps TRBD1 as D (5 bases). CDR3 length: 15 amino acids. With 7 bases removed from V and 0 bases from J, the gap between germline ends came to 13 bases. CDR1 MDHEN and CDR2 SYDVKM come from the germline V gene. The CDR3 bases are TGTGCCAGCAACGTGGGGGGTTATAGCAATCAGCCCCAGCATTTT. This gives the protein CASNVGGYSNQPQHF. The full variable domain, its missing parts supplied by reference TRBV28 and TRBJ1-5, is DVKVTQSSRYLVKRTGEKVFLECVQDMDHENMFWYRQDPGLGLRLIYFSYDVKMKEKGDIPEGYSVSREKKERFSLILESASTNQTSMYLCASNVGGYSNQPQHFGDGTRLSIL.

The rearrangement uses TRBV4-3 and TRBJ2-1; 7 positions match TRBD2. The V segment lost 0 bases and the J segment 15 bases; nucleotides outside the gene matches: 11. CDR1 and CDR2 from the germline V gene are LGHNA and YSLEER. The CDR3 loop spans 14 amino acids. The CDR3 DNA sequence: TGCGCCAGCAGCCAAGATAGGGCGGGAGTTAGCGTGTTCTTC. This codes for CASSQDRAGVSVFF.

This clone showed up just a few times. The chain couples TRBV23-1 to TRBJ2-1, with a possible D match to TRBD1 (6 bases). TRBV23-1 is flagged as an ORF with uncertain function. The CDR3 loop spans 18 amino acids. Trimming took 6 bases from V and 8 from J, leaving 29 bases between them. In DNA form, the CDR3 reads TGCGCCAGCAGCCGATCAGAATTCGGACAGCCTGGGGTAGATGAGCAGTTCTTC. Protein sequence: CASSRSEFGQPGVDEQFF.

The CDR3: CASSQLQSRPGAYEKLFF. In DNA form, the CDR3 reads TGCGCCAGCAGCCAACTCCAGAGTCGGCCAGGGGCCTATGAAAAACTGTTTTTT. V and J are TRBV4-1 and TRBJ1-4; D might be TRBD1 (6 bases). This CDR3 is 18 amino acids long. The V and J ends lost 2 bases and 6 bases respectively, with 22 bases between them. Germline V gene lookup returns CDR1 MGHRA and CDR2 YSYEKL.

The J gene is TRBJ2-7, the V gene TRBV15, with D uncertain. CDR3 length: 14 residues. V was clipped by 0 bases and J by 2 bases, with 8 bases between them. Germline CDR1 LNHNV, CDR2 YYDKDF (reference sequence). CDR3 nucleotides: TGTGCCACCAGCAGAGAGAGGTTGACCTACGAGCAGTACTTC. The encoded protein is CATSRERLTYEQYF. Using reference TRBV15 and TRBJ2-7 for the parts outside the CDR3, the full variable domain is DAMVIQNPRYQVTQFGKPVTLSCSQTLNHNVMYWYQQKSSQAPKLLFHYYDKDFNNEADTPDNFQSRRPNTSFCFLDIRSPGLGDTAMYLCATSRERLTYEQYFGPGTRLTVT.

This chain uses TRBV5-5 with TRBJ2-4, with 9 bases aligning to TRBD1. The CDR3 loop spans 18 amino acids. Losses at the gene ends were 2 bases for V and 0 bases for J; bases not matched to a gene: 9. Germline-derived CDR1 and CDR2 are SGHKS and YYEKEE (reference sequence). The DNA for the CDR3 is TGTGCCAGCAGCTTCTTGAACCGGGACAGGGTAGCCAAAAACATTCAGTACTTC. Translation: CASSFLNRDRVAKNIQYF.

V usage is TRBV28 and J usage is TRBJ1-2; a weak D match, TRBD1 (6 bases). The CDR3 is 15 residues long. Trimming removed 8 bases at V and 2 bases at J, with 18 bases between. The germline V gene has CDR1 MDHEN and CDR2 SYDVKM. This chain's CDR3 is CASRPFTGSNYGYTF. CDR3 bases: TGTGCCAGCCGCCCCTTTACAGGGTCCAACTATGGCTACACCTTC.

This clone has just one count. The chain's CDR3 is CASRRGTEWHTEAFF. In DNA form, the CDR3 reads TGTGCAAGTCGCCGGGGGACAGAGTGGCACACTGAAGCTTTCTTT. The chain combines TRBV12-2 with TRBJ1-1; no check of the table's D call, TRBD1, against the DNA was made. TRBV12-2 is described as a pseudogene. The CDR3 covers 15 residues.

V is TRBV30 and J is TRBJ1-5, with 8 bases that match TRBD1. Germline assignment: CDR1 GTSNPN and CDR2 SVGIG (reference sequence). After removal of 2 bases from V and 5 bases from J, the junction contained 14 bases not matched to a gene. The CDR3 has 17 residues. The CDR3 region has the DNA TGTGCCTGGAGTAAAGGACTCGGCAGGGGGCTAGATCAGCCCCAGCATTTT. Translation: CAWSKGLGRGLDQPQHF.

This chain uses TRBV28 with TRBJ2-7; TRBD1 aligns across 8 bases. Germline values: CDR1 MDHEN, CDR2 SYDVKM. With 4 bases clipped from V and 2 bases from J, the junction kept 10 bases outside the gene matches. The CDR3 runs to 16 residues. The CDR3 DNA reads TGTGCCAGCAGTTCTATCTGGGGACAGGCCCCCTACGAGCAGTACTTC. Translating it yields CASSSIWGQAPYEQYF.

The chain employs TRBV11-2 and TRBJ2-7; D may be TRBD1 (5 bases). With 1 base removed from V and 3 bases from J, the gap between germline ends came to 10 bases. CDR1 and CDR2 from the germline V gene are SGHAT and FQNNGV. The CDR3 is 14 amino acids. CDR3 sequence reads: CASSLVQARYEQYF. DNA for the CDR3: TGTGCCAGCAGCTTAGTACAGGCACGCTACGAGCAGTACTTC. The entire variable domain, with the rest obtained from reference TRBV11-2 and TRBJ2-7, is as follows: EAGVAQSPRYKIIEKRQSVAFWCNPISGHATLYWYQQILGQGPKLLIQFQNNGVVDDSQLPKDRFSAERLKGVDSTLKIQPAKLEDSAVYLCASSLVQARYEQYFGPGTRLTVT.

The rearrangement joins TRBV6-1 to TRBJ1-2; perhaps TRBD1 as D (5 bases). The V gene's germline CDR1 is MNHNS and CDR2 SASEGT. The germline V and J ends were trimmed by 7 bases and 3 bases, with 6 bases remaining between them. The CDR3 extends over 11 amino acids. CDR3 region: CASTRDYGYTF. CDR3 nucleotides: TGTGCCAGCACCAGGGACTATGGCTACACCTTC.

This clone has more than one count but fewer than ten. The chain carries TRBV6-1 and TRBJ1-2, with no clear D. The germline CDR1 and CDR2 sequences are MNHNS and SASEGT. The V end was cut by 2 bases, the J end by 8 bases, with 9 bases between. The CDR3 extends over 12 amino acids. The CDR3 loop reads CASSESRFGYTF. The CDR3 DNA sequence: TGTGCCAGCAGTGAATCCCGGTTCGGCTACACCTTC.

This clone was found a few times. The CDR3 coding sequence is TGTGCCAGCAGCTTGCGGCAGGGCATCAGCTATGGCTACACCTTC. It encodes CASSLRQGISYGYTF. This sequence joins TRBV5-6 and TRBJ1-2, with TRBD1 as a possible D gene (5 bases). The CDR3 consists of 15 residues. Germline V gene sequence: CDR1 SGHDT, CDR2 YYEEEE. V lost 1 base and J lost 4, with 14 bases in between.

CDR3 in amino acids: CASSIGANYGYTF. Written as DNA, the CDR3 is TGCGCCAGCAGCATCGGGGCTAACTATGGCTACACCTTC. J is TRBJ1-2 and V is TRBV5-1; no clear D. V dropped 4 bases and J dropped 0 bases, with 7 bases sitting between them. This CDR3 is built from 13 residues. Germline V gives CDR1 SGHRS, CDR2 YFSETQ.

This chain uses TRBV7-3 with TRBJ2-3; possible D gene TRBD2, 5 bases. CDR1 and CDR2 (germline): SGHTA, FQGTGA. The CDR3 is made up of 17 amino acids. The V and J ends lost 0 bases and 4 bases respectively, with 17 bases between them. The CDR3 DNA sequence: TGTGCCAGCAGCTTAACAGGTTCGGGGAGTGGCGCAGATACGCAGTATTTT. This codes for CASSLTGSGSGADTQYF. The entire variable domain, with the rest obtained from reference TRBV7-3 and TRBJ2-3, is as follows: GAGVSQTPSNKVTEKGKYVELRCDPISGHTALYWYRQSLGQGPEFLIYFQGTGAADDSGLPNDRFFAVRPEGSVSTLKIQRTERGDSAVYLCASSLTGSGSGADTQYFGPGTRLTVL.

V gene TRBV5-4 combines with J gene TRBJ2-5, with TRBD1 matching 8 bases. The CDR3 sequence is 14 residues long. Germline CDR1 is SGHNT and CDR2 is YYREEE (reference sequence). J was trimmed by 5 bases and V by 4 bases; bases with no gene match: 7. The CDR3 sequence is CASSTTGDRETQYF. The CDR3 bases are TGTGCCAGCAGCACGACAGGGGATCGGGAGACCCAGTACTTC.

The genes are TRBV29-1 and TRBJ2-1, with 14 bases matching TRBD2. The J segment lost 12 bases and the V segment lost 7 bases, leaving 14 bases of the junction unmatched. This CDR3 is built from 15 residues. Germline V CDR1 and CDR2: SQVTM, ANQGSEA. The CDR3 region is CSAPQTSGRAGRQFF. The CDR3, as DNA: TGCAGCGCCCCTCAGACTAGCGGGAGGGCCGGGCGGCAGTTCTTC.

This clone was detected a few times. The V call is TRBV4-1, the J call TRBJ1-4, with D possibly matching TRBD1 (6 bases). V was clipped by 1 base and J by 8 bases, with 11 bases between them. The CDR3 consists of 14 residues. The V gene's germline CDR1 is MGHRA and CDR2 YSYEKL. The CDR3: CASSQAGQGEKLFF. CDR3 nucleotides: TGCGCCAGCAGCCAAGCGGGGCAGGGGGAAAAACTGTTTTTT.

This clone was counted a single time. The rearrangement joins TRBV19 to TRBJ2-7; 11 nucleotides line up with TRBD1. CDR1 and CDR2 from the germline V gene are LNHDA and SQIVND (reference sequence). The CDR3 is 15 amino acids. Trimming at V came to 3 bases and at J to 3 bases, leaving 4 bases not matched to a gene. Written as DNA, the CDR3 is TGTGCCAGTAGTATTCAGGGACAGGGGGTCTACGAGCAGTACTTC. Amino acid sequence: CASSIQGQGVYEQYF.